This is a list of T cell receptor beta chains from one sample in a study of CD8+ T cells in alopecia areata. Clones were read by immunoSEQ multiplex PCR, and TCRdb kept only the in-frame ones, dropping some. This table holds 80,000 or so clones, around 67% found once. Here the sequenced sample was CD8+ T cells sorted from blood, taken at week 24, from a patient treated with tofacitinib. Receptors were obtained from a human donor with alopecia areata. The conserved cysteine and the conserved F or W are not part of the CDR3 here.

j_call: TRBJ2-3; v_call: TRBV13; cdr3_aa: ASSLGVDTQY
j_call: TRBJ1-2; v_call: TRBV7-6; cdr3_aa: ASSLADRQGYT
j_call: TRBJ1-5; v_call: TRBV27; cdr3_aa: ASSMGQPSNQPQH
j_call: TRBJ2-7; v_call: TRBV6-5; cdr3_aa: ASSYGQHYEQY
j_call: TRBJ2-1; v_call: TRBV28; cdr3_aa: ASSRTSGLYNEQF
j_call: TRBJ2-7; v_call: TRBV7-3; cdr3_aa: ASSFDRTLYEQY
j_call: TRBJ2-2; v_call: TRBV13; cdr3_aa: ASSQQGAAGELF
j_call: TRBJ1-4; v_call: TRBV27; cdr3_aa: ASSLVYGGVNEKLF
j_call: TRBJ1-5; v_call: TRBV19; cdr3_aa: ASSKGDTRGEPQH
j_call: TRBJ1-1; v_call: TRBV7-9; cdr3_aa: ASSFAVYTEAF
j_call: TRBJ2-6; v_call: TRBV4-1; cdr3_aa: ASSRGGTGANVLT
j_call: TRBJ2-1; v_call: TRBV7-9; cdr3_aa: ASSSWTGGTYNEQF
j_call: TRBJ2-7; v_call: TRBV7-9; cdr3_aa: ASSLGSYEQY
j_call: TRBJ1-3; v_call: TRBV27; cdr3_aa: ASRAPSEVSGNTIY
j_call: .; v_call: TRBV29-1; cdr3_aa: SVVARYEQY
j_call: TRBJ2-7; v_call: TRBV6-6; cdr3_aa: ASSLPGPTYEQY
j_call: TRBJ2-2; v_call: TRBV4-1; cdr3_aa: ASSHPPGLAGGGLF
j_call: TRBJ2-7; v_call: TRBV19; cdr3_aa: ASSAGTTSYEQY
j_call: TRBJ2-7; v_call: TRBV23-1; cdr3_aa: ASSLAGDRGEQY
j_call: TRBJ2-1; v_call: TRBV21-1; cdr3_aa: ASSQPGQGAASGLSYNEQF
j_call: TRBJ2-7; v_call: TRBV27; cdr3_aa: ATSTGNPSEQY
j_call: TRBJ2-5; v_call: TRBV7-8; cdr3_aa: ASSSITLGTQY
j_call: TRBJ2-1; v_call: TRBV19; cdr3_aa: ASSPFGDPFGNEQF
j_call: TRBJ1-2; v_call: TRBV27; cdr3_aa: ASSLLGGGYGYT
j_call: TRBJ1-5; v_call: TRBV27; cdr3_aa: ASSFTANSNQPQH
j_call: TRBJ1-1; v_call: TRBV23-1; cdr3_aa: ASSRQDRGDTEAF
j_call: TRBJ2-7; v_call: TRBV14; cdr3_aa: ASSQDTSSYEQY
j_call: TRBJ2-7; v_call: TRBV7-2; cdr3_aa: ASSSHGGTNEQY
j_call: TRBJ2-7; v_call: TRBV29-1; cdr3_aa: SVRTESSYEQY